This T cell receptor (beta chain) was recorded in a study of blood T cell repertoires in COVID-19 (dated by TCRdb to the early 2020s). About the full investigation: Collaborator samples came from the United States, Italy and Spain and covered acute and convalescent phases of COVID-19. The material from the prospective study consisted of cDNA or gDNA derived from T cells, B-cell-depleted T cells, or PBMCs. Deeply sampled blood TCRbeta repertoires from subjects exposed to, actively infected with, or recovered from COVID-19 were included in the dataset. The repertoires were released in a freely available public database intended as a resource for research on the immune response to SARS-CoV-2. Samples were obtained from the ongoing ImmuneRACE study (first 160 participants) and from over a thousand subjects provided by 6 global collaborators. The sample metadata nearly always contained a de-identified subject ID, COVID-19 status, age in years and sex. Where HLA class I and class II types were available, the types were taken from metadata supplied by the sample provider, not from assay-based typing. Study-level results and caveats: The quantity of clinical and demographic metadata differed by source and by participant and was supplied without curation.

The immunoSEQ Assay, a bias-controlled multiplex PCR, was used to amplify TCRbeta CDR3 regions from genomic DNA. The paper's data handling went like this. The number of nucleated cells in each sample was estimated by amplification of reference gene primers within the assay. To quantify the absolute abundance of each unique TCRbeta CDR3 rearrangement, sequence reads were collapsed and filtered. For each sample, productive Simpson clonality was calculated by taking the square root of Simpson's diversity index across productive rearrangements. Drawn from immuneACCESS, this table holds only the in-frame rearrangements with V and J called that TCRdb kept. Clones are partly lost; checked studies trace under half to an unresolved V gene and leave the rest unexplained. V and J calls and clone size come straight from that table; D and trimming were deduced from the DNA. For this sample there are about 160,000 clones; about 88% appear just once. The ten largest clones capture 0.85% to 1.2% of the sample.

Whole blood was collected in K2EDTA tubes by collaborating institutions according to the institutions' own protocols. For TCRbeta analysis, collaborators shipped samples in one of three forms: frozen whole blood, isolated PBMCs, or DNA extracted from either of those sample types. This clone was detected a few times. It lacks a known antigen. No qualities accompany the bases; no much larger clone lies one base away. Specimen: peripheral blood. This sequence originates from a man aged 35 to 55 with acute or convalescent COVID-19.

The CDR3 region: CSASDRDTQYF. The DNA sequence is as follows: TGCAGTGCTAGTGACAGGGATACGCAGTATTTT. In this chain, TRBV20-1 is recombined with TRBJ2-3; the D segment could be TRBD1, given 6 matching bases. V is pared back by 3 bases and J by 6 bases, with 7 bases lying between the germline termini. CDR1 DFQATT and CDR2 SNEGSKA were looked up in the germline V gene (reference sequence). Reading from cysteine to phenylalanine, the CDR3 counts 11 amino acids. Of the read, only the CDR3 DNA is kept; its 33 bases are in frame from base 1.